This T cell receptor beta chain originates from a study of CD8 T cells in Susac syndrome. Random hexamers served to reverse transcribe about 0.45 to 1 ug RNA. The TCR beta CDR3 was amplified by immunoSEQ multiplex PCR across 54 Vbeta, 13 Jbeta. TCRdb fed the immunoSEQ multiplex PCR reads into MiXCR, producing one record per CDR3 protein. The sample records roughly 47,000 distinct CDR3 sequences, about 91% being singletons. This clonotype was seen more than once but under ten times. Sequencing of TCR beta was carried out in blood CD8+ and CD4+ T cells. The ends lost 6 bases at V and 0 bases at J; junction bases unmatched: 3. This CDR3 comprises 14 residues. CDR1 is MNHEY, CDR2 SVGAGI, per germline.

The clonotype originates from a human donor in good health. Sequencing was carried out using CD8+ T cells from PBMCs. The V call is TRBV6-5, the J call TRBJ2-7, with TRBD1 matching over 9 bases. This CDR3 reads CASSQTGGSYEQYF. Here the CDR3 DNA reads TGTGCCAGCAGCCAGACAGGGGGCTCCTACGAGCAGTACTTC.